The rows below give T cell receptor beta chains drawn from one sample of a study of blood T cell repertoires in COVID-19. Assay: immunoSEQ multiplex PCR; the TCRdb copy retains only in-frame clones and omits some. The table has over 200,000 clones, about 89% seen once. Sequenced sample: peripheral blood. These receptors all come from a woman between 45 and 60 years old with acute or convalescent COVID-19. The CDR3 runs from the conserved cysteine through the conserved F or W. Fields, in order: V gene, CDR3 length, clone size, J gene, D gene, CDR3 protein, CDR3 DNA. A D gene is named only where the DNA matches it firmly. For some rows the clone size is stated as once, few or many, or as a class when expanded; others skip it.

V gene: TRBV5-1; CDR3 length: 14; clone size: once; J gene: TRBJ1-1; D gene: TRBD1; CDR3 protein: CASELDRGLTEAFF; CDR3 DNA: TGCGCCAGCGAATTGGACAGGGGTTTAACTGAAGCTTTCTTT
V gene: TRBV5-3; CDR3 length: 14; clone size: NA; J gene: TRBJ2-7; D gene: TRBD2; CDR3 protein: CARSFCGSRYEQYF; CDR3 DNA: TGTGCCAGAAGCTTTTGCGGGAGCCGCTACGAGCAGTACTTC
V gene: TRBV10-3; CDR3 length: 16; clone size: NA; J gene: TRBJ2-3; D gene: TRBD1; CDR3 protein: CAISESDRGSTDTQYF; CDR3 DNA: TGTGCCATCAGTGAGTCGGACAGGGGAAGCACAGATACGCAGTATTTT
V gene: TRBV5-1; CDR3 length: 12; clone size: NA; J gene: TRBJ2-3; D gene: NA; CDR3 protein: CASKTGKDTQYF; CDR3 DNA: TGCGCCAGCAAAACAGGGAAAGATACGCAGTATTTT
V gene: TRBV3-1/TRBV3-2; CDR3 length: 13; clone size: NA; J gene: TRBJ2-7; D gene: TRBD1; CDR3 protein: CASSQVRGDRAEF; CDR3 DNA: TGTGCCAGCAGCCAAGTCAGGGGGGACAGGGCGGAATTC
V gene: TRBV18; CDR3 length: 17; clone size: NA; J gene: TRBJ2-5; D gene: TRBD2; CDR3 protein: CASSPGTSGRAPETQYF; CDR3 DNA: TGTGCCAGCTCACCCGGGACTAGCGGGAGGGCCCCAGAGACCCAGTACTTC
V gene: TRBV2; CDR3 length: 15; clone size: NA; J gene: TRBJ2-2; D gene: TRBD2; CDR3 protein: CASSAFGGSSGELFF; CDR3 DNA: TGTGCCAGCAGTGCCTTCGGCGGGAGTTCCGGGGAGCTGTTTTTT
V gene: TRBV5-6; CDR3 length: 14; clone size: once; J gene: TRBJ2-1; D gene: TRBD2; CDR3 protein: CASSLAGLAGEQFF; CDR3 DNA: TGTGCCAGCAGCTTGGCCGGGCTAGCGGGTGAGCAGTTCTTC
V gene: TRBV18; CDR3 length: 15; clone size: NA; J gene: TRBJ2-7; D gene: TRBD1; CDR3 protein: CASSSGAGGSGEQYF; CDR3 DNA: TGTGCCAGCTCATCCGGGGCAGGGGGTAGTGGTGAGCAGTACTTC
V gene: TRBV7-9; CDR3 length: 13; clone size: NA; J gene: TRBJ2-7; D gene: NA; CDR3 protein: CASSQTAVVEQYF; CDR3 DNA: TGTGCCAGCAGCCAGACAGCCGTGGTCGAGCAGTACTTC
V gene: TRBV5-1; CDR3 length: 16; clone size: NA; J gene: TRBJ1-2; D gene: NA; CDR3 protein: CASSSPGGAVRAGYTF; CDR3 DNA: TGCGCCAGCAGCTCCCCGGGAGGAGCAGTTCGAGCTGGCTACACCTTC
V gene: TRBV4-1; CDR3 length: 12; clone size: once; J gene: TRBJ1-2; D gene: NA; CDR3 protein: CASSQDFYGYTF; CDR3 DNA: TGCGCCAGCAGCCAAGACTTCTATGGCTACACCTTC
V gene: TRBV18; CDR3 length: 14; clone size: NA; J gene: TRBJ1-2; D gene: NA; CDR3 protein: CASSPRTDLYGYTF; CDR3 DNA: TGTGCCAGCTCACCGCGGACAGACCTCTATGGCTACACCTTC
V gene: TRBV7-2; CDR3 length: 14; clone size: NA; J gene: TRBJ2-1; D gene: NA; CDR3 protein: CASSPGLNYNEQFF; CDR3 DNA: TGTGCCAGCAGCCCGGGACTCAACTACAATGAGCAGTTCTTC
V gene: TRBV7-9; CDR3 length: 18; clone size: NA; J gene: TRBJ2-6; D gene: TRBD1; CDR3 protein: CASSSGGQVDSGANVLTF; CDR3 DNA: TGTGCCAGCAGCTCAGGGGGACAGGTGGACTCTGGGGCCAACGTCCTGACTTTC
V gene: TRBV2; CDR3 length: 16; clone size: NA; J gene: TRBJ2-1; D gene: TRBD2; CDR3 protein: CASSEGSGRARNEQFF; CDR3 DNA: TGTGCCAGCAGTGAAGGGAGCGGGAGGGCCCGCAATGAGCAGTTCTTC
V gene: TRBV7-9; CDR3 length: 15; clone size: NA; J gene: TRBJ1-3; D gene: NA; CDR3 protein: CASREIQGSGDTIYF; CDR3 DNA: TGTGCCAGCAGAGAGATACAGGGTTCTGGAGACACCATATATTTT
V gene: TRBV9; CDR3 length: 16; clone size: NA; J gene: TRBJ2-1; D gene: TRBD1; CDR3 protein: CASSVTGTGTLDEQFF; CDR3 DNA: TGTGCCAGCAGCGTAACTGGGACAGGGACGCTGGATGAGCAGTTCTTC
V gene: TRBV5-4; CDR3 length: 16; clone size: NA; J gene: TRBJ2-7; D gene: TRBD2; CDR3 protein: CASSLGSGRPSYEQYF; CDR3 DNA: TGTGCCAGCAGCTTGGGTAGCGGGAGGCCCTCCTACGAGCAGTACTTC
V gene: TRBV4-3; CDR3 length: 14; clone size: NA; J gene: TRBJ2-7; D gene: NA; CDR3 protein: CASSQRTDFYEQYF; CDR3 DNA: TGCGCCAGCAGCCAAAGGACGGACTTCTACGAGCAGTACTTC
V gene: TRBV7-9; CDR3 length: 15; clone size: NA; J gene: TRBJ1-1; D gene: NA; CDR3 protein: CASSLGQWGNTEAFF; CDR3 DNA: TGTGCCAGCAGCTTAGGACAGTGGGGGAACACTGAAGCTTTCTTT
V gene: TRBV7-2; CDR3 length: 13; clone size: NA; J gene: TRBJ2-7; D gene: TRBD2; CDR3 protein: CASSLYLAGEQYF; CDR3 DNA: TGTGCCAGCAGCTTATACCTAGCGGGAGAACAGTACTTC